The 16 T cell receptor beta chains given below trace back to one sample, sequenced in a study of response to subunit inactivated influenza vaccine. MiXCR, applied by TCRdb to the RT-PCR reads, yields one record per CDR3 protein. The data show roughly 700,000 distinct CDR3 sequences, roughly 13% seen once. The sequenced sample was PBMCs from blood, obtained 14 to 15 days before vaccination. All receptors come from a man aged 45-65 years who received an inactivated influenza vaccine.

This clonotype has more than one count but fewer than ten. The V and J genes are TRBV6-2 or TRBV6-3 and TRBJ2-7; no firm D call. Germline V lookup: CDR1 MNHEY, CDR2 SVGEGT. The CDR3 runs to 16 residues. Trimming stripped 2 bases from V and 0 bases from J, with 14 bases between. The CDR3, as DNA: TGTGCCAGCAGTTACCCTTCTGTTCAACGCTCCTACGAGCAGTACTTC. Protein sequence: CASSYPSVQRSYEQYF.

This clonotype appeared a few times. The chain uses TRBV30 and TRBJ1-4; D is possibly TRBD1 (5 bases). The V gene lost 0 bases and the J gene lost 7 bases, with 12 bases spanning the gap. The CDR3 spans 14 residues. Germline CDR1 and CDR2: GTSNPN and SVGIG (reference sequence). CDR3 coding DNA: TGTGCCTGGAGTGTAACGGAGAGGGGTGAAAAACTGTTTTTT. The encoded protein is CAWSVTERGEKLFF.

This clonotype was counted a few times. V and J are TRBV6-1 and TRBJ1-4; D unresolved. The CDR3 is 14 residues long. Per germline, CDR1 MNHNS and CDR2 SASEGT. V lost 5 bases to trimming and J lost 8 bases, with 15 bases between them. In DNA, the CDR3 is TGTGCCAGCAGTCGGGATGTCGTGGGGGAAAAACTGTTTTTT. It codes for CASSRDVVGEKLFF.

This clonotype was seen more than once but under ten times. This rearrangement joins TRBV7-7 to TRBJ2-7; tentatively, D is TRBD1 (6 bases). V was pared by 5 bases and J by 4 bases, with 18 bases between. Germline CDR1 is SSHAT and CDR2 is FNYEAQ (reference sequence). This CDR3 contains 15 residues. CDR3 in amino acids: CASSPAPGDSYEQYF. The CDR3 DNA sequence: TGTGCCAGCAGCCCAGCCCCAGGGGATTCTTACGAGCAGTACTTC.

This chain links TRBV20-1 with TRBJ2-7; 7 nucleotides line up with TRBD2. CDR3 length equals 13 residues. From germline, CDR1 is DFQATT and CDR2 SNEGSKA (reference sequence). Germline trimming cut 5 bases from V and 2 bases from J; bases unmatched to any gene: 6. The CDR3 bases are TGCAGTGCTGGTACTAGCGCAACCTACGAGCAGTACTTC. This codes for CSAGTSATYEQYF.

This clonotype was picked up a small number of times. The chain uses TRBV18 and TRBJ1-1; D is uncertain. Germline V gene data show CDR1 as KGHSH and CDR2 as LQKENI. V lost 1 base and J lost 7, with 16 bases in between. There are 15 residues in the CDR3. CDR3 sequence: CASSPLETGTVEAFF. The DNA for the CDR3 is TGTGCCAGCTCACCACTCGAAACTGGAACGGTTGAAGCTTTCTTT.

This clonotype turned up a few times. The rearrangement links TRBV5-1 to TRBJ2-5; TRBD2 matches at 7 bases. The CDR3 is 15 amino acids. Germline assignment: CDR1 SGHRS and CDR2 YFSETQ. The V and J ends lost 2 bases and 0 bases, in that order; junction bases with no gene match: 4. The CDR3 reads CASSFLAAYQETQYF. The CDR3 DNA sequence: TGCGCCAGCAGCTTCCTAGCGGCGTACCAAGAGACCCAGTACTTC.

In its sample, this clonotype was seen a few times. The chain couples TRBV7-6 to TRBJ2-2; D may be TRBD2 (5 bases). The germline V gene has CDR1 SGHVS and CDR2 FNYEAQ. Trimming removed 2 bases from V and 6 bases from J, with 19 bases in between. This CDR3 has 17 residues. The CDR3 reads CASSLIITRFNSGELFF. In DNA, the CDR3 is TGTGCCAGCAGCTTAATTATAACTAGGTTTAATTCCGGGGAGCTGTTTTTT.

This clonotype appeared many times. The CDR3 nucleotides read TGTGCCAGCTCCGGGGGGGGGGCTGGGGGAGATACGCAGTATTTT. Encoded protein: CASSGGGAGGDTQYF. The chain recombines TRBV28 with TRBJ2-3; 8 bases map to TRBD2. The CDR3 sequence is 15 residues long. CDR1 and CDR2 (germline): MDHEN, SYDVKM. With V trimmed by 8 bases and J by 5 bases, 12 bases remained unmatched.

This clonotype was seen a handful of times. The chain uses TRBV20-1 and TRBJ2-1, with TRBD2 matching over 7 bases. The CDR3 extends over 16 amino acids. The germline CDR1 and CDR2 sequences are DFQATT and SNEGSKA (reference sequence). Trimming took 6 bases from V and 7 from J; bases not matched to a gene: 18. The CDR3 DNA reads TGCAGTGCGAAAGAGCTGGGCGGGAGCACCTTGAATGAGCAGTTCTTC. This codes for CSAKELGGSTLNEQFF.

This clonotype was observed a handful of times. DNA of the CDR3: TGCAGTGCACACGACAGAATCGCGAACACCGGGGAGCTGTTTTTT. Amino acid sequence: CSAHDRIANTGELFF. V and J are TRBV20-1 and TRBJ2-2; possibly TRBD1 for D (5 bases). CDR3 length equals 15 residues. Trimming removed 6 bases at V and 0 bases at J, with 14 bases between. Looked up from germline, CDR1 is DFQATT and CDR2 is SNEGSKA (reference sequence).

This clonotype was counted a few times. The chain has TRBV9 and TRBJ1-6; D may be TRBD1 (5 bases). V gave up 1 base and J gave up 6 bases, with 11 bases separating them. The germline V gene encodes CDR1 SGDLS and CDR2 YYNGEE. The CDR3 sequence is 15 residues long. The CDR3 bases are TGTGCCAGCAGCGTACGTGTAGGGGTTAATTCACCCCTCCACTTT. Amino acids: CASSVRVGVNSPLHF.

The V and J genes are TRBV2 and TRBJ1-5, with D possibly TRBD1 on 5 matching bases. Germline assignment: CDR1 SNHLY and CDR2 FYNNEI. The V end was cut by 6 bases, the J end by 0 bases, with 12 bases between. The CDR3 is 15 amino acids. The CDR3 here is CASRRSGHSNQPQHF. The CDR3 nucleotides read TGTGCCAGCAGACGATCAGGGCATAGCAATCAGCCCCAGCATTTT.

This clonotype showed up just a few times. This chain links TRBV7-2 with TRBJ2-7; D perhaps matches TRBD2 (5 bases). From germline, CDR1 is SGHTA and CDR2 FQGNSA. Deletions cut 1 base from V and 2 bases from J, with 12 bases between. This CDR3 spans 15 amino acids. The CDR3 is CASSLVVGETYEQYF. CDR3 nucleotides: TGTGCCAGCAGCTTAGTGGTCGGGGAGACCTACGAGCAGTACTTC.

The chain carries TRBV28 and TRBJ2-7; tentatively, D is TRBD1 or TRBD2 (5 bases each). The CDR3 is 15 amino acids. The V gene's germline CDR1 is MDHEN and CDR2 SYDVKM. V lost 7 bases and J lost 0, with 16 bases in between. The CDR3 sequence: CASTSLAGSSYEQYF. DNA for the CDR3: TGTGCCAGCACCTCGTTGGCAGGGAGCTCCTACGAGCAGTACTTC.

This clonotype was recorded a few times. V gene TRBV7-7 combines with J gene TRBJ2-5; D unresolved. The CDR3 contains 13 residues. Per germline, CDR1 SSHAT and CDR2 FNYEAQ (reference sequence). V lost 8 bases to trimming and J lost 5 bases, with 15 bases between them. In DNA form, the CDR3 reads TGTGCCAGCCAGAGCGTCCAAAGGGAGACCCAGTACTTC. Translating it yields CASQSVQRETQYF.